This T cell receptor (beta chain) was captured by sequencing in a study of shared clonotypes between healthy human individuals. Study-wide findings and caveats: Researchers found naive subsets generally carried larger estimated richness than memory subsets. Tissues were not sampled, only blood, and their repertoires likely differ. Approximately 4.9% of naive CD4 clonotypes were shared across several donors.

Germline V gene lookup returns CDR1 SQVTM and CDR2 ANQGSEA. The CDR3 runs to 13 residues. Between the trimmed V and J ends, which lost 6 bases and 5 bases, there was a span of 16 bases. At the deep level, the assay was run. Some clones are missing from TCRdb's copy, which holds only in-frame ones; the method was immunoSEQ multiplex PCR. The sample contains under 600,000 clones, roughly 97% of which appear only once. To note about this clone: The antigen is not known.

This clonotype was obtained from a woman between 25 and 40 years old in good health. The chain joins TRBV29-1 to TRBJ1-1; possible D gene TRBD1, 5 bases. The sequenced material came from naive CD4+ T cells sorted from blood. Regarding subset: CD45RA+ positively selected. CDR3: CSVASGGGTEAFF. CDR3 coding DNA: TGCAGCGTGGCCTCGGGGGGTGGAACTGAAGCTTTCTTT.